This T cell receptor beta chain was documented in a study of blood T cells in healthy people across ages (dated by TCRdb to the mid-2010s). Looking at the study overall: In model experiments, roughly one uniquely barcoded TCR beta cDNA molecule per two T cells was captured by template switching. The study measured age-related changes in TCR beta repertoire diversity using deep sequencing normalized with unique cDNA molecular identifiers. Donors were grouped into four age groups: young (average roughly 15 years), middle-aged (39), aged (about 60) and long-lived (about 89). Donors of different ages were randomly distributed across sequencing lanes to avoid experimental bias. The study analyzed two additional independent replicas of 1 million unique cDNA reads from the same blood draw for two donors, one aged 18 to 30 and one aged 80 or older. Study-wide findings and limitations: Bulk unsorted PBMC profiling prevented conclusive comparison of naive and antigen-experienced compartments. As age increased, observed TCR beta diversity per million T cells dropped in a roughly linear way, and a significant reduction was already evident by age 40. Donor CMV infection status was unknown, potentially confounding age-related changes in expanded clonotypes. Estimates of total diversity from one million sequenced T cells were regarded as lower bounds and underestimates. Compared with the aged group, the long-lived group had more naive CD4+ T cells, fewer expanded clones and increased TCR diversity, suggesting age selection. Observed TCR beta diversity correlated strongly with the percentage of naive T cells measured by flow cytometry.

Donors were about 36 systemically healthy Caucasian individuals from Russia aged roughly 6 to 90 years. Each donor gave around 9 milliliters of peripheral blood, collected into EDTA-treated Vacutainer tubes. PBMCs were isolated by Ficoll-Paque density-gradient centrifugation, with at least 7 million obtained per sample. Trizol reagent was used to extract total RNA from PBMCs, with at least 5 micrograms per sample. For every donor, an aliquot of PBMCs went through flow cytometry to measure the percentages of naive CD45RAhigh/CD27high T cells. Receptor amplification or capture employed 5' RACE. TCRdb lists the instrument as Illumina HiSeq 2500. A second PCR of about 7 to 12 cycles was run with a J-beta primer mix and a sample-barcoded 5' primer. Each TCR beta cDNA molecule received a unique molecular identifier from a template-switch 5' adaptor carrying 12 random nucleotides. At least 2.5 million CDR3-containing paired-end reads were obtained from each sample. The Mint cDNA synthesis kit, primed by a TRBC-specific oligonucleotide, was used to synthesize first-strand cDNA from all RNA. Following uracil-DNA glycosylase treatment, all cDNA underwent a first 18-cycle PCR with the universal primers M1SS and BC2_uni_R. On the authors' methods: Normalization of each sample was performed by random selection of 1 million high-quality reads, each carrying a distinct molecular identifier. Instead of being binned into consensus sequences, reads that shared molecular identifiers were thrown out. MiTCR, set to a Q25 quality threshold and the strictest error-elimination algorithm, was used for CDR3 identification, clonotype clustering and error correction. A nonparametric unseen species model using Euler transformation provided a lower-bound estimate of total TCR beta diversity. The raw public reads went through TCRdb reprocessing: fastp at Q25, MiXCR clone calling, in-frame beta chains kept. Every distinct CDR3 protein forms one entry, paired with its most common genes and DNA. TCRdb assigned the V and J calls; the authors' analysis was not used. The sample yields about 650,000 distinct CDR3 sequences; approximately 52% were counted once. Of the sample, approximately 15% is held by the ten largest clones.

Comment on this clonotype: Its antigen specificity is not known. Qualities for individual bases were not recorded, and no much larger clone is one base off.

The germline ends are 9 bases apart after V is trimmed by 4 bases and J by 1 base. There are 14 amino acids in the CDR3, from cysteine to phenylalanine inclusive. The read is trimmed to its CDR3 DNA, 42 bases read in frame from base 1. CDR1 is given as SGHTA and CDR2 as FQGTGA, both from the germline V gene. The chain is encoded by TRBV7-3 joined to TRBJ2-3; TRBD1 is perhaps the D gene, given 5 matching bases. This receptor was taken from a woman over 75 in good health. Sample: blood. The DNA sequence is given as TGTGCCAGCAGCTCCTCGACAGGCACAGATACGCAGTATTTT. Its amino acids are CASSSSTGTDTQYF.